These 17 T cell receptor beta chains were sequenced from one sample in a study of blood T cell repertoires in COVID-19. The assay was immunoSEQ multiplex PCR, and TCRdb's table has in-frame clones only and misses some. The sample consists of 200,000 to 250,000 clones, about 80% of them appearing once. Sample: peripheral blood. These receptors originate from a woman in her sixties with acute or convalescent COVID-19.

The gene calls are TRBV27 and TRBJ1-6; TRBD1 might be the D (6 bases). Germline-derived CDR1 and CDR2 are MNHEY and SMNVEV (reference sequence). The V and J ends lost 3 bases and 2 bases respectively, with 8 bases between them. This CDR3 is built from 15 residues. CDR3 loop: CASSFGQPYNSPLHF. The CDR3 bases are TGTGCCAGCAGTTTCGGACAGCCCTATAATTCACCCCTCCACTTT.

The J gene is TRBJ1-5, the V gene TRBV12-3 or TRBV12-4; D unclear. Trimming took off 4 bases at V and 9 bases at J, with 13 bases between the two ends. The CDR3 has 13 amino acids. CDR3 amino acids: CASSSQEETPQHF. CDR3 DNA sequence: TGTGCCAGCAGTTCCCAAGAGGAGACGCCCCAGCATTTT.

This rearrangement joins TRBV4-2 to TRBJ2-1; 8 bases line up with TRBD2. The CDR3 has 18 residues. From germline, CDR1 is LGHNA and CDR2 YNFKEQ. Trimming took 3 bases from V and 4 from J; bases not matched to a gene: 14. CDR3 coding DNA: TGTGCCAGCAGCCACCCCCGAGGGGATAGCGGGGTATACAATGAGCAGTTCTTC. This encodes CASSHPRGDSGVYNEQFF.

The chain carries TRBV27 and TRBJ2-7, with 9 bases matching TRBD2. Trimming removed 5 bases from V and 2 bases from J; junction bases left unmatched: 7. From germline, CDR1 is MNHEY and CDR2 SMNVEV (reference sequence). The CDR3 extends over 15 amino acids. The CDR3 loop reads CASSERGVMPYEQYF. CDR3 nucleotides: TGTGCCAGCAGTGAGCGGGGGGTTATGCCCTACGAGCAGTACTTC.

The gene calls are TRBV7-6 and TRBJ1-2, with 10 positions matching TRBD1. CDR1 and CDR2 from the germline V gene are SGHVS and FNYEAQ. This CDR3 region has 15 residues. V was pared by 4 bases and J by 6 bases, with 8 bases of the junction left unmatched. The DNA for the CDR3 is TGTGCCAGCAGCTCCCTCCCTGGGACAGGGGATGGCTACACCTTC. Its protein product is CASSSLPGTGDGYTF. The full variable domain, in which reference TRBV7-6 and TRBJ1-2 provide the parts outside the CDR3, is GAGVSQSPRYKVTKRGQDVALRCDPISGHVSLYWYRQALGQGPEFLTYFNYEAQQDKSGLPNDRFSAERPEGSISTLTIQRTEQRDSAMYRCASSSLPGTGDGYTFGSGTRLTVV.

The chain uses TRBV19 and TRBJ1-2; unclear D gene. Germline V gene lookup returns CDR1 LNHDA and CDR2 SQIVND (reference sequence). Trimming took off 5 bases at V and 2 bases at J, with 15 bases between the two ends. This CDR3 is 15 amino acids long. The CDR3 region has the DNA TGTGCCAGTAGTGTACCCAGGTCGACCAACTATGGCTACACCTTC. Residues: CASSVPRSTNYGYTF.

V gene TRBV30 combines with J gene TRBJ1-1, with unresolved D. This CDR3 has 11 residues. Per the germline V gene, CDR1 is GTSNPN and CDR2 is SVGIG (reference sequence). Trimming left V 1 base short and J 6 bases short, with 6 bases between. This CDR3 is CAWSGHAEAFF. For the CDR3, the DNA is TGTGCCTGGAGTGGGCACGCTGAAGCTTTCTTT.

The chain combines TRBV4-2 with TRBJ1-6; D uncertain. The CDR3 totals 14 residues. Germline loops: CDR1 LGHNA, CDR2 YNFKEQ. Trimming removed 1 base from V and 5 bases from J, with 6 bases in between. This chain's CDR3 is CASSQVQDNSPLHF. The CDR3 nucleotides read TGTGCCAGCAGCCAAGTTCAGGATAATTCACCCCTCCACTTT.

The CDR3 here is CASSYQGRGVLDTQYF. CDR3 bases: TGTGCCAGCAGTTACCAAGGTCGGGGGGTATTAGATACGCAGTATTTT. The chain employs TRBV6-5 and TRBJ2-3; 7 bases are shared with TRBD2. The CDR3 extends over 16 amino acids. Germline CDR1 is MNHEY and CDR2 is SVGAGI. With V trimmed by 2 bases and J by 5 bases, 10 bases remained unmatched.

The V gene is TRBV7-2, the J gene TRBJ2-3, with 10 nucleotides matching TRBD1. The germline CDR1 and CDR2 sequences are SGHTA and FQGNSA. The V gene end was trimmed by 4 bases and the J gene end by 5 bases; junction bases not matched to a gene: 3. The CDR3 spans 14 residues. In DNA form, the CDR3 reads TGTGCCAGCAGCTGGGACAGGGGTTTAGATACGCAGTATTTT. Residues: CASSWDRGLDTQYF.

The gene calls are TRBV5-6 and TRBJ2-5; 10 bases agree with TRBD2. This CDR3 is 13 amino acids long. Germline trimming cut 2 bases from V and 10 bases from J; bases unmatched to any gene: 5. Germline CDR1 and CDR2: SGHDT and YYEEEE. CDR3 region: CASSFVLAGVQYF. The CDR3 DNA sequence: TGTGCCAGCAGCTTTGTCCTAGCGGGGGTCCAGTACTTC.

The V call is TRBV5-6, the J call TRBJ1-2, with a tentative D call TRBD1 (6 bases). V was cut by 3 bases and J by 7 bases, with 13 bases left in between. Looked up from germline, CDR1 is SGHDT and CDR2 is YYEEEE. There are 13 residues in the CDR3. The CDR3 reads CASSSDRPRGYTF. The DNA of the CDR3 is TGTGCCAGCAGCTCTGACAGGCCGCGTGGCTACACCTTC.

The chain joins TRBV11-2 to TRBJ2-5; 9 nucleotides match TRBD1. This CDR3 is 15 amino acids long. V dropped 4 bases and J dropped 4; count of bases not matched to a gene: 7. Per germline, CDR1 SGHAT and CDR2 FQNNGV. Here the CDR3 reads CASSSGQGRSETQYF. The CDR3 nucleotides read TGTGCCAGCAGCTCTGGACAGGGGAGGTCAGAGACCCAGTACTTC.

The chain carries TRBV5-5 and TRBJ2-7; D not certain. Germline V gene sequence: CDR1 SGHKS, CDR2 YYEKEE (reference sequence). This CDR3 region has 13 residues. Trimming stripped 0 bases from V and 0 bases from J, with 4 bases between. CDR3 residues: CASSLGSSYEQYF. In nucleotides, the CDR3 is TGTGCCAGCAGCTTGGGCAGCTCCTACGAGCAGTACTTC.

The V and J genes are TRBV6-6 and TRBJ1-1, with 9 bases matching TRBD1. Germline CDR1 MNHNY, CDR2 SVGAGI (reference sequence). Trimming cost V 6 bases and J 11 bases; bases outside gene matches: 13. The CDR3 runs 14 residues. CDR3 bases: TGTGCCAGCAGGGACCCGGGACAGGGCGTGGAGGCTTTCTTT. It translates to CASRDPGQGVEAFF.

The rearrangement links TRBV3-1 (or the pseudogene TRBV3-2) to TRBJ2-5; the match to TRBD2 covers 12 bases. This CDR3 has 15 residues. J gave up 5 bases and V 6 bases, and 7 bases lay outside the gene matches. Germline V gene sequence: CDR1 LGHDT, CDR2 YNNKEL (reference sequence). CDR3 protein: CASRASGGARETQYF. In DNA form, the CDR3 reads TGTGCCAGCAGGGCTAGCGGGGGGGCGAGGGAGACCCAGTACTTC.

This chain's CDR3 is CALQGGVNTEAFF. In DNA form, the CDR3 reads TGTGCCTTACAGGGGGGGGTGAACACTGAAGCTTTCTTT. The chain combines TRBV30 with TRBJ1-1; 8 bases map to TRBD1. The CDR3 runs to 13 residues. Germline V gene sequence: CDR1 GTSNPN, CDR2 SVGIG (reference sequence). Unmatched junction bases numbered 4, after V lost 7 bases and J lost 0 bases.